Listed below are T cell receptor beta chains from one sample, sequenced in a study of blood T cell repertoires in COVID-19. Only in-frame clones appear in the TCRdb table, and some are missing; sequencing was by immunoSEQ multiplex PCR. The data show roughly 480,000 clones, with 80% to 90% seen just once and 0.75% to 0.9% held by the top ten. The sequenced material came from peripheral blood. The receptors stem from a young man with COVID-19, enrolled during active disease. Each CDR3 is given with its conserved first and last residue. A D gene is named only where the DNA matches it firmly. Some rows mark clone size as missing; the rest say once, few, many or name a class of expanded clone.

clone_size: few; d_call: -; j_call: TRBJ1-4; v_call: TRBV6-1; cdr3_nt: TGTGCCAGCAGTGAAGCGAGCGGGACAAATGAAAAACTGTTTTTT; cdr3_aa: CASSEASGTNEKLFF
clone_size: -; d_call: -; j_call: TRBJ2-3; v_call: TRBV29-1; cdr3_nt: TGCAGCGTTGAAACTAGCACAGATACGCAGTATTTT; cdr3_aa: CSVETSTDTQYF
clone_size: -; d_call: TRBD2; j_call: TRBJ2-2; v_call: TRBV7-9; cdr3_nt: TGTGCCAGCAGCTCTAGCGGGAGGTTCACCGGGGAGCTGTTTTTT; cdr3_aa: CASSSSGRFTGELFF
clone_size: -; d_call: TRBD1; j_call: TRBJ2-7; v_call: TRBV3-1/TRBV3-2; cdr3_nt: TGTGCCAGCAGCCACCGGGACAGCGAGCAGTACTTC; cdr3_aa: CASSHRDSEQYF
clone_size: -; d_call: -; j_call: TRBJ1-2; v_call: TRBV6-5; cdr3_nt: TGTGCCAGCGTGGAACAGAGAAATACTAACTATGGCTACACCTTC; cdr3_aa: CASVEQRNTNYGYTF
clone_size: -; d_call: TRBD1; j_call: TRBJ2-7; v_call: TRBV20-1; cdr3_nt: TGCAGTGCTAGTCAACACGGACAGGGGAGGTACGAGCAGTACTTC; cdr3_aa: CSASQHGQGRYEQYF
clone_size: -; d_call: -; j_call: TRBJ1-5; v_call: TRBV5-1; cdr3_nt: TGCGCCAGCAGCTTGGAGCCAGGGGACAATCAGCCCCAGCATTTT; cdr3_aa: CASSLEPGDNQPQHF
clone_size: -; d_call: -; j_call: TRBJ2-5; v_call: TRBV7-9; cdr3_nt: TGTGCCAGCAGCTTAGTAGGCGGAGAGACCCAGTACTTC; cdr3_aa: CASSLVGGETQYF
clone_size: -; d_call: TRBD1; j_call: TRBJ1-6; v_call: TRBV20-1; cdr3_nt: TGCAGTGCTAGTAGACAGGGAAGAGGATCACCCCTCCACTTT; cdr3_aa: CSASRQGRGSPLHF
clone_size: -; d_call: -; j_call: TRBJ2-2; v_call: TRBV27; cdr3_nt: TGTGCCAGCAGTCACATCGATGCCGGGGAGCTGTTTTTT; cdr3_aa: CASSHIDAGELFF
clone_size: -; d_call: -; j_call: TRBJ1-6; v_call: TRBV5-5; cdr3_nt: TGTGCCAGCAGCTCTTTCCATTCACCCCTCCACTTT; cdr3_aa: CASSSFHSPLHF
clone_size: -; d_call: TRBD2; j_call: TRBJ2-3; v_call: TRBV5-1; cdr3_nt: TGCGCCAGCAGCTTGGAGTCGGGGGGGACCACAGATACGCAGTATTTT; cdr3_aa: CASSLESGGTTDTQYF
clone_size: -; d_call: -; j_call: TRBJ1-3; v_call: TRBV7-9; cdr3_nt: TGTGCCAGCAGCCCGACAGGAAACACCATATATTTT; cdr3_aa: CASSPTGNTIYF
clone_size: -; d_call: TRBD1; j_call: TRBJ1-1; v_call: TRBV9; cdr3_nt: TGTGCCAGCAGCCGAATAACAGGGGCTGGCACTGAAGCTTTCTTT; cdr3_aa: CASSRITGAGTEAFF
clone_size: once; d_call: TRBD2; j_call: TRBJ2-7; v_call: TRBV27; cdr3_nt: TGTGCCAGCAGTGTAGCGGGGGCCCTCTACGAGCAGTACTTC; cdr3_aa: CASSVAGALYEQYF
clone_size: -; d_call: TRBD2; j_call: TRBJ2-7; v_call: TRBV7-6; cdr3_nt: TGTGCCAGCAGCATAGAAGCGGGAGAGACCTACGAGCAGTACTTC; cdr3_aa: CASSIEAGETYEQYF
clone_size: -; d_call: -; j_call: TRBJ1-1; v_call: TRBV19; cdr3_nt: TGTGCCAGTAGTATGAGGGAGAACACTGAAGCTTTCTTT; cdr3_aa: CASSMRENTEAFF
clone_size: -; d_call: TRBD1; j_call: TRBJ1-5; v_call: TRBV2; cdr3_nt: TGTGCCAGCAGTGTACTCCGGGGCGACGGACAGGGCGGGCAGCCCCAGCATTTT; cdr3_aa: CASSVLRGDGQGGQPQHF
clone_size: -; d_call: TRBD1; j_call: TRBJ2-7; v_call: TRBV18; cdr3_nt: TGTGCCAGCTCACCTGGGACAGGGCTGGACGAGCAGTACTTC; cdr3_aa: CASSPGTGLDEQYF
clone_size: -; d_call: -; j_call: TRBJ1-3; v_call: TRBV3-1/TRBV3-2; cdr3_nt: TGTGCCAGCAGCCAACACGGCGGGACCGCTGGAAACACCATATATTTT; cdr3_aa: CASSQHGGTAGNTIYF
clone_size: -; d_call: -; j_call: TRBJ2-1; v_call: TRBV14; cdr3_nt: TGTGCCAGCAGCCAAGGCCAGGAGCAGTTCTTC; cdr3_aa: CASSQGQEQFF
clone_size: -; d_call: -; j_call: TRBJ1-6; v_call: TRBV6-5; cdr3_nt: TGTGCCAGCAGTTACCGGGATACAGTACCGGCCCTCCACTTT; cdr3_aa: CASSYRDTVPALHF
clone_size: -; d_call: TRBD1; j_call: TRBJ2-5; v_call: TRBV19; cdr3_nt: TGTGCCAGTAGTATTCCCCAGGGGGCAGAGACCCAGTACTTC; cdr3_aa: CASSIPQGAETQYF
clone_size: -; d_call: TRBD2; j_call: TRBJ2-7; v_call: TRBV6-5; cdr3_nt: TGTGCCAGCAGGGATAGCGGGGGAACCCCCTACGAGCAGTACTTC; cdr3_aa: CASRDSGGTPYEQYF
clone_size: few; d_call: TRBD2; j_call: TRBJ2-1; v_call: TRBV19; cdr3_nt: TGTGCCAGTACCCCTAGCGGGAGTACATACAATGAGCAGTTCTTC; cdr3_aa: CASTPSGSTYNEQFF
clone_size: -; d_call: -; j_call: TRBJ1-5; v_call: TRBV19; cdr3_nt: TGTGCCACCTCAGGGTCTAGGCAGCCCCAGCATTTT; cdr3_aa: CATSGSRQPQHF
clone_size: -; d_call: -; j_call: TRBJ2-7; v_call: TRBV7-6; cdr3_nt: TGTGCCAGCAGCTTAGGGGGTGGGGCGTACGAGCAGTACTTC; cdr3_aa: CASSLGGGAYEQYF
clone_size: -; d_call: -; j_call: TRBJ2-2; v_call: TRBV28; cdr3_nt: TGTGCCAGCAGTTTAAGGCGGGGACAGCTGTTTTTT; cdr3_aa: CASSLRRGQLFF
clone_size: -; d_call: -; j_call: TRBJ1-1; v_call: TRBV28; cdr3_nt: TGTGCCAGCAGTTTATCTCTGAGAATGAACACTGAAGCTTTCTTT; cdr3_aa: CASSLSLRMNTEAFF
clone_size: -; d_call: TRBD1; j_call: TRBJ2-7; v_call: TRBV5-5; cdr3_nt: TGTGCCAGCAGCTTTGGGACAGGGAGCTACGAGCAGTACTTC; cdr3_aa: CASSFGTGSYEQYF
clone_size: -; d_call: -; j_call: TRBJ2-7; v_call: TRBV30; cdr3_nt: TGTGCCTGGAGTGTGCGGGACTCTTGGGCCTACGAGCAGTACTTC; cdr3_aa: CAWSVRDSWAYEQYF
clone_size: -; d_call: -; j_call: TRBJ2-1; v_call: TRBV13; cdr3_nt: TGTGCCAGCAGCTACTCCGGGACTCCTTACAATGAGCAGTTCTTC; cdr3_aa: CASSYSGTPYNEQFF
clone_size: -; d_call: -; j_call: TRBJ2-2; v_call: TRBV7-9; cdr3_nt: TGTGCCAGCAGCGTAAGCGGTAACACCGGGGAGCTGTTTTTT; cdr3_aa: CASSVSGNTGELFF
clone_size: -; d_call: TRBD1; j_call: TRBJ2-2; v_call: TRBV29-1; cdr3_nt: TGCAGCGCCCTGTCGGGGACAGGGTATTCCGGGGAGCTGTTTTTT; cdr3_aa: CSALSGTGYSGELFF
clone_size: few; d_call: -; j_call: TRBJ1-2; v_call: TRBV2; cdr3_nt: TGTGCCAGCAGTGAAGCCGGACAGTGGGGAGGCTACACCTTC; cdr3_aa: CASSEAGQWGGYTF
clone_size: -; d_call: -; j_call: TRBJ1-5; v_call: TRBV20-1; cdr3_nt: TGCAGTGCTAGTGCGTCGACAGCATATAGCAATCAGCCCCAGCATTTT; cdr3_aa: CSASASTAYSNQPQHF